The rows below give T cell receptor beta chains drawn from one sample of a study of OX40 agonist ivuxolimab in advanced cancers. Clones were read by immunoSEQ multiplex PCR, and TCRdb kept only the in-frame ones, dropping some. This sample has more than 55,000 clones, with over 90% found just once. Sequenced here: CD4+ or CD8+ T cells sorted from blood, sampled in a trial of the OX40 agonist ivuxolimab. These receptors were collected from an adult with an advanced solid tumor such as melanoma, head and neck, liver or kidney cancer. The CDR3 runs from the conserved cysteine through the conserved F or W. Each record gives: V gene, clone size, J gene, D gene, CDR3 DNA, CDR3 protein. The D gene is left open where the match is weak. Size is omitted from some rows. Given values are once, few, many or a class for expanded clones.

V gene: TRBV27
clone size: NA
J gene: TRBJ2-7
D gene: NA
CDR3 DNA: TGTACCAGCAGGCCGACAGGCTGGGAAGAGCAGTACTTC
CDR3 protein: CTSRPTGWEEQYF

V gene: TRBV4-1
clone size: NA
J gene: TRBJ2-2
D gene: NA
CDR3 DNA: TGCGCCAGCAGCCAAGGCTGGGGCAGCACCGGGGAGCTGTTTTTT
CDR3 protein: CASSQGWGSTGELFF

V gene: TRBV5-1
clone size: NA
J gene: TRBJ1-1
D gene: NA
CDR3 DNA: TGCGCCAGCAGCGATCGAGACGGCACTGAAGCTTTCTTT
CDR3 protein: CASSDRDGTEAFF

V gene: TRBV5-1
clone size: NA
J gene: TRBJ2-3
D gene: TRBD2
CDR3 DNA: TGCGCCAGCAGCTCCTCCATATTAGCGGGGGGGCCCGTAGATACGCAGTATTTT
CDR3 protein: CASSSSILAGGPVDTQYF

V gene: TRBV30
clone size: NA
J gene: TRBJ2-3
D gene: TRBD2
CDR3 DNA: TGTGCCTGGATCCGAGCGGGAGTGGGAGATACGCAGTATTTT
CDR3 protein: CAWIRAGVGDTQYF

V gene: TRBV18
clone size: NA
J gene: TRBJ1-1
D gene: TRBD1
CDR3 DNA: TGTGCCAGCTCACCACCTTTGATGACAGGGGGCATTGAAGCTTTCTTT
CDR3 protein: CASSPPLMTGGIEAFF

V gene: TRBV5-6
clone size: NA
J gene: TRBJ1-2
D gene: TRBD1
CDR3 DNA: TGTGCCAGCAGCTTTGGGACAGGGGTTGGCTATGGCTACACCTTC
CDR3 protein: CASSFGTGVGYGYTF

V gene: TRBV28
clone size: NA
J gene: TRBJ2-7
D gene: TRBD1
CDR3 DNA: TGTGCCAGCAGTTCTCTGCGCCGGGACAGGGAGGAGGGCGAGCAGTACTTC
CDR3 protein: CASSSLRRDREEGEQYF

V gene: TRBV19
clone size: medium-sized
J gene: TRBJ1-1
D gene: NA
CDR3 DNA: TGTGCCAGTAGTATGTCGGGGTCGACTGAAGCTTTCTTT
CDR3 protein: CASSMSGSTEAFF

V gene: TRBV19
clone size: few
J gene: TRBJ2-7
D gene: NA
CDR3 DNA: TGTGCCAGTAGTCCCGGACCCGTCCGGTACGAGCAGTACTTC
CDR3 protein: CASSPGPVRYEQYF

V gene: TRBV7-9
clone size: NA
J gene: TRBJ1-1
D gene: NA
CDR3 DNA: TGTGCCAGCAGCTCATCGCGGGGGAGGACTGAAGCTTTCTTT
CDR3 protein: CASSSSRGRTEAFF

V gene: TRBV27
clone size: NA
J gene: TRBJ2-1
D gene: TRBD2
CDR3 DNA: TGTGCCAGCCGGGGGCTAGCGGGAGAATATTCCTACAATGAGCAGTTCTTC
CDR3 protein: CASRGLAGEYSYNEQFF

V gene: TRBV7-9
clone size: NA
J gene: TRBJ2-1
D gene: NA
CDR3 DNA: TGTGCCAGCAGCCAACGGATTGAGCAGTTCTTC
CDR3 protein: CASSQRIEQFF

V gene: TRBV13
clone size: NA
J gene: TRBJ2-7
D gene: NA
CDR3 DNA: TGTGCCAGCAGCTTAGGCCGCGGGGATTACGAGCAGTACTTC
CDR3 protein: CASSLGRGDYEQYF

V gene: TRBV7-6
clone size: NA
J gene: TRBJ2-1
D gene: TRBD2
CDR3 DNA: TGTGCCAGCAGCTTATCGCTAGCGGGGGTTAATGAGCAGTTCTTC
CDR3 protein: CASSLSLAGVNEQFF

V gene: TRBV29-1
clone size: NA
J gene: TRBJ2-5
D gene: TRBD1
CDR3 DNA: TGCAGCGTCCAGACAGGGGAAGAGACCCAGTACTTC
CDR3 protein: CSVQTGEETQYF

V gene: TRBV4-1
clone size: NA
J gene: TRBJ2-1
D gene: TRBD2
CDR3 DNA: TGCGCCAGCAGCCAACGCGCGGGGGGGCGGAATGAGCAGTTCTTC
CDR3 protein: CASSQRAGGRNEQFF

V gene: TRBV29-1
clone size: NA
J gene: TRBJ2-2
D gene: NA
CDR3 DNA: TGCAGCGTTGAAACCCAGGGCGGCACCGGGGAGCTGTTTTTT
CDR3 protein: CSVETQGGTGELFF

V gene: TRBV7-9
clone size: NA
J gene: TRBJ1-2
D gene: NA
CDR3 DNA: TGTGCCAGCAGCTCCCTTCCCCGACGGAATACTAACTATGGCTACACCTTC
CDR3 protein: CASSSLPRRNTNYGYTF

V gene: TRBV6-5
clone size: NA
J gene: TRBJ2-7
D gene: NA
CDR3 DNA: TGTGCCAGCAGTTACTTCAGGAGCTCCTACGAGCAGTACTTC
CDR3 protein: CASSYFRSSYEQYF

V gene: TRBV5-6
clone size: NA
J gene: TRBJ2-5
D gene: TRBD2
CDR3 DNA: TGTGCCAGCAGCTTGACTAGCGGGAGTGTGAGTTATGAAGAGACCCAGTACTTC
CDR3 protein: CASSLTSGSVSYEETQYF

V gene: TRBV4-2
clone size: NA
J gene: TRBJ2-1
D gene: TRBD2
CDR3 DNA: TGTGCCAGCAGCCAAGGGGTGACTAGCGGGGACTACAATGAGCAGTTCTTC
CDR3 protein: CASSQGVTSGDYNEQFF

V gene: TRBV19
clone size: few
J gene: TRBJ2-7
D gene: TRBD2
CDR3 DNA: TGTGCCAGTAGTATCGGTACGGGAGGGCCCACAGTCTCCGAGCAGTACTTC
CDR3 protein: CASSIGTGGPTVSEQYF

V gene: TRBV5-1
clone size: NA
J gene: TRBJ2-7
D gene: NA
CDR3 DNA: TGCGCCAGCAGCTTGTATAAGGGTGGCTCCTACGAGCAGTACTTC
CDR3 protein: CASSLYKGGSYEQYF

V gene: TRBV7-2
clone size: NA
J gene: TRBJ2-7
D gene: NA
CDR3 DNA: TGTGCCAGCAGCAGTGACTGGTACGAGCAGTACTTC
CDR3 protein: CASSSDWYEQYF

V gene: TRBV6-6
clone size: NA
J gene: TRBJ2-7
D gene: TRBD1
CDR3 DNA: TGTGGTACGAGACAGGGCATTTACGAGCAGTACTTC
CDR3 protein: CGTRQGIYEQYF

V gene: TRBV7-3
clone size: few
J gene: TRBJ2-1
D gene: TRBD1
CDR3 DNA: TGTGCCAGCAGCTTAAGGCAGGGGGTCTACAATGAGCAGTTCTTC
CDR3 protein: CASSLRQGVYNEQFF

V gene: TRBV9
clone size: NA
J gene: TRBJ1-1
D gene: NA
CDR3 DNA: TGTGCCAGCAGCGCCCCCCCGAACACTGAAGCTTTCTTT
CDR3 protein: CASSAPPNTEAFF

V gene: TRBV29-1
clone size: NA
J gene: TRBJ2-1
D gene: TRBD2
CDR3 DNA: TGCAGCGTTCCGGGGGGTCGGGATCTGTTATCCTACAATGAGCAGTTCTTC
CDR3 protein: CSVPGGRDLLSYNEQFF

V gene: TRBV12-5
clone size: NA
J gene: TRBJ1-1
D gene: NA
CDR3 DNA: TGTGCTAGTGGTTTGGCGTGGCTGACGGCAAACACTGAAGCTTTCTTT
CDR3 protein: CASGLAWLTANTEAFF

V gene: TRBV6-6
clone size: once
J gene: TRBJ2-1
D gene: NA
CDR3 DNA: TGTGCCAGCAGTGGCGAGGGGGACACCTACAATGAGCAGTTCTTC
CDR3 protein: CASSGEGDTYNEQFF

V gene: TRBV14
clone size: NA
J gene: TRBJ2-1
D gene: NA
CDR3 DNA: TGTGCCAGCAGCCCCGGCAGGGGTGAGCAGTTCTTC
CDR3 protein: CASSPGRGEQFF

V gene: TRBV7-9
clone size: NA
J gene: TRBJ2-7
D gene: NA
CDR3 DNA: TGTGCCAGCAGCCGGGGGGACACCAACTACGAGCAGTACTTC
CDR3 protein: CASSRGDTNYEQYF

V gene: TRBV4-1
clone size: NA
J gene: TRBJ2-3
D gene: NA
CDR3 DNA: TGCGCCAGCAGAGGGGATAGATTTACAGATACGCAGTATTTT
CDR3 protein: CASRGDRFTDTQYF

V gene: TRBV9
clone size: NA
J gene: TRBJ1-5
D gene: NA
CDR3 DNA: TGTGCCAGCAGCGCCCATGCAGGGAATCAGCCCCAGCATTTT
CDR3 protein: CASSAHAGNQPQHF

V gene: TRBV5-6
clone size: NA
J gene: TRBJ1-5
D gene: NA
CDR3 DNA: TGTGCCAGCAGCTTCTGGAGCAATCAGCCCCAGCATTTT
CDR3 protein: CASSFWSNQPQHF

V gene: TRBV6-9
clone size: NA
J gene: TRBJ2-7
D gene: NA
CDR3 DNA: TGTGCCAGCAGTCCGCCCGGCTTGATCTCCTACGAGCAGTACTTC
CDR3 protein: CASSPPGLISYEQYF

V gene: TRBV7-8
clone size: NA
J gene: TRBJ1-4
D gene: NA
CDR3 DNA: TGTGCCAGCAGCTTGTCAGGGACTAATGAAAAACTGTTTTTT
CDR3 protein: CASSLSGTNEKLFF

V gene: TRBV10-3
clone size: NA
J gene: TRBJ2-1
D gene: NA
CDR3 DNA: TGTGCCACCACGGACAGCAGTGGCAATGAGCAGTTCTTC
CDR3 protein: CATTDSSGNEQFF

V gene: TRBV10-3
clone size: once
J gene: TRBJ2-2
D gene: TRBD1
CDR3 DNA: TGTGCCATCAGGGAAACAGGGGGAGCCGGGGAGCTGTTTTTT
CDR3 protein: CAIRETGGAGELFF

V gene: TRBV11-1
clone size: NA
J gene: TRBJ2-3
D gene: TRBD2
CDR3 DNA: TGTGCCAGCAGCTCAGGAGCGGGGGGCACGGCAGATACGCAGTATTTT
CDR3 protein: CASSSGAGGTADTQYF

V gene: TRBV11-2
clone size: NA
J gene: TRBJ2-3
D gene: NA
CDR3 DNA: TGTGCCAGCACCCCTATGTCCTTTAGCACAGATACGCAGTATTTT
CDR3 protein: CASTPMSFSTDTQYF

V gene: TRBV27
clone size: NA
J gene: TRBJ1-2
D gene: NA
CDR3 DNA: TGTGCCAGCAGTCCGATCGCAGGGGAAAATGGCTACACCTTC
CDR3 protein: CASSPIAGENGYTF

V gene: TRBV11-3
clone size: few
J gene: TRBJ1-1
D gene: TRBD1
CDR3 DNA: TGTGCCAGCAGCTACAGGGGCCTGAACACTGAAGCTTTCTTT
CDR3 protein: CASSYRGLNTEAFF

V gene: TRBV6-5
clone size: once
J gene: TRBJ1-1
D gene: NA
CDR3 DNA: TGTGCCAGCAGTTACAAGGCCGTCGCTGAAGCTTTCTTT
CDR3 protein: CASSYKAVAEAFF

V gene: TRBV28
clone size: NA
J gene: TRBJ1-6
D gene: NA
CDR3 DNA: TGTGCCAGCAGCCAGGACATTTCGAGGAGCTCCTATAATTCACCCCTCCACTTT
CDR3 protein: CASSQDISRSSYNSPLHF

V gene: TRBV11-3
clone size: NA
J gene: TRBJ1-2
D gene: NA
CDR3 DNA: TGTGCCAGCAGCGTGTCCGGGACTTCTAACTATGGCTACACCTTC
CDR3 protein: CASSVSGTSNYGYTF

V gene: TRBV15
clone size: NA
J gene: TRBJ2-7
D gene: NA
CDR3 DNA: TGTGCCACCAGCAAGTGGGGCCCCTACGAGCAGTACTTC
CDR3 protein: CATSKWGPYEQYF

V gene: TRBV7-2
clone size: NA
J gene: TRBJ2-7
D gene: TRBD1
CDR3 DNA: TGTGCCAGCAGCTTCAGACCGGGACAGGGTTCCTACGAGCAGTACTTC
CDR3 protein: CASSFRPGQGSYEQYF

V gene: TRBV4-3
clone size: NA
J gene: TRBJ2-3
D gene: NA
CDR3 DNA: TGCGCCAGCAGCCAAATCCACGGCACAGATACGCAGTATTTT
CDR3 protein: CASSQIHGTDTQYF

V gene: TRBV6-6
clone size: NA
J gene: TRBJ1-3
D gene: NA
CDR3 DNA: TGTGCCAGCAGAGAAAACACCATATATTTT
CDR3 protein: CASRENTIYF

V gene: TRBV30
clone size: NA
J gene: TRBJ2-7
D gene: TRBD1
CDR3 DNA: TGTGCCTGGACAGTAGCAGGACAGGGAAACTACGAGCAGTACTTC
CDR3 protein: CAWTVAGQGNYEQYF

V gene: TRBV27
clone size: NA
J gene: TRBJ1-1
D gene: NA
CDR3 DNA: TGTGCCAGCAGCCCACAGGGTCCGAGAACTGAAGCTTTCTTT
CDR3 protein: CASSPQGPRTEAFF

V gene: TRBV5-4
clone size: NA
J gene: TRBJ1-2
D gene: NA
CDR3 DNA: TGTGCCAGCAGCTTGGAGCCGATAACGAACTATGGCTACACCTTC
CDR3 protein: CASSLEPITNYGYTF

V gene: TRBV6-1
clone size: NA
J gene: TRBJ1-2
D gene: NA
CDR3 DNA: TGTGCCAGCAGTGAAGGTTGGCAGGTCCTCACTAACTATGGCTACACCTTC
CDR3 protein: CASSEGWQVLTNYGYTF